Shown below are 20 T cell receptor beta chains from a single sample sequenced in a study of shared clonotypes between healthy human individuals. The naive CD8 population came from CD45RO-negative cells selected for CCR7, without terminally differentiated effector memory CD45RA+ cells. Method: immunoSEQ multiplex PCR; TCRdb's copy keeps in-frame clones and lacks some. The sample holds around 2,100,000 clones, roughly 95% seen once. Sequencing was done on a sample of naive CD8+ T cells sorted from blood. The receptors were gathered from a man aged 18 to 29 in good health.

The table lists this clone with a count of one. The CDR3: CASSWTSGGLTDTQYF. The CDR3 DNA reads TGTGCCAGCAGTTGGACTAGCGGGGGATTAACAGATACGCAGTATTTT. The chain uses TRBV27 and TRBJ2-3; 13 bases map to TRBD2. The CDR3 totals 16 residues. From germline, CDR1 is MNHEY and CDR2 SMNVEV (reference sequence). J lost 3 bases, V lost 4 bases, and 4 bases had no gene match.

J is TRBJ1-2 and V is TRBV19, with 12 bases fitting TRBD1. The J segment lost 7 bases and the V segment lost 7 bases, leaving 7 bases of the junction unmatched. The germline CDR1 and CDR2 sequences are LNHDA and SQIVND (reference sequence). This CDR3 is built from 14 residues. This chain's CDR3 is CASNPGQGASGYTF. In DNA form, the CDR3 reads TGTGCCAGTAACCCGGGACAGGGGGCCAGTGGCTACACCTTC.

The CDR3 DNA reads TGTGCCAGCAGTGTCCTCGACAGGGCTGGAAACACCATATATTTT. Its protein product is CASSVLDRAGNTIYF. The J gene is TRBJ1-3, the V gene TRBV6-1; 7 bases align to TRBD1. CDR1 and CDR2 from the germline V gene are MNHNS and SASEGT. The CDR3 contains 15 residues. Trimming at V came to 4 bases and at J to 2 bases, leaving 5 bases not matched to a gene.

J is TRBJ2-7 and V is TRBV19; weak D call: TRBD2 (7 bases). The V end was cut by 5 bases, the J end by 2 bases, with 16 bases between. This CDR3 is built from 15 residues. Germline V gene sequence: CDR1 LNHDA, CDR2 SQIVND (reference sequence). CDR3 sequence: CASSEQGLSAYEQYF. Written as DNA, the CDR3 is TGTGCCAGTAGTGAACAGGGACTATCAGCCTACGAGCAGTACTTC.

This clone was detected only once. The chain joins TRBV4-1 to TRBJ1-5; D is unclear. Per the germline V gene, CDR1 is MGHRA and CDR2 is YSYEKL. This CDR3 spans 13 amino acids. Trimming cost V 4 bases and J 6 bases, with 10 bases left between them. CDR3 sequence: CASSLAGSQPQHF. The DNA of the CDR3 is TGCGCCAGCAGCCTCGCGGGTTCTCAGCCCCAGCATTTT.

The V and J genes are TRBV13 and TRBJ1-1, with 9 bases lining up with TRBD1. V gave up 4 bases and J gave up 4 bases; unmatched junction bases: 4. The CDR3 consists of 14 residues. CDR1 and CDR2 (germline): PRHDT, FYEKMQ (reference sequence). The CDR3 DNA reads TGTGCCAGCAGCTCGGGACAGGGTGGCACTGAAGCTTTCTTT. The encoded protein is CASSSGQGGTEAFF.

The chain joins TRBV6-1 to TRBJ2-7; D not resolved. The V gene lost 0 bases and the J gene lost 4 bases, with 10 bases spanning the gap. Germline V lookup: CDR1 MNHNS, CDR2 SASEGT. The CDR3 totals 14 residues. CDR3 region: CASSEALPGYEQYF. The CDR3, as DNA: TGTGCCAGCAGTGAAGCGCTTCCCGGGTACGAGCAGTACTTC.

The chain is built from TRBV27 and TRBJ1-5, with a possible D match to TRBD1 (6 bases). The V end was cut by 6 bases, the J end by 4 bases, with 16 bases between. Looked up from germline, CDR1 is MNHEY and CDR2 is SMNVEV (reference sequence). This CDR3 spans 15 amino acids. CDR3 sequence (DNA): TGTGCCAGCAGGAGTACAGGTAGGGGGAATCAGCCCCAGCATTTT. Translating it yields CASRSTGRGNQPQHF.

The V and J genes are TRBV11-2 and TRBJ2-1; D may be TRBD1 (6 bases). This CDR3 region has 13 residues. Germline V CDR1 and CDR2: SGHAT, FQNNGV. The V gene lost 6 bases and the J gene lost 6 bases, with 12 bases spanning the gap. The CDR3 nucleotides read TGTGCCAGCAGTCTACAGGGAAGCAATGAGCAGTTCTTC. Translation: CASSLQGSNEQFF.

A few counts support this clone. The chain uses TRBV5-6 and TRBJ1-2; unclear D gene. V dropped 0 bases and J dropped 4 bases, with 7 bases sitting between them. This CDR3 is 13 amino acids long. The germline V gene has CDR1 SGHDT and CDR2 YYEEEE. The CDR3 sequence: CASSLGVGYGYTF. In DNA, the CDR3 is TGTGCCAGCAGCTTGGGGGTGGGCTATGGCTACACCTTC.

The chain links TRBV9 to TRBJ2-1; D not resolved. Trimming pared 3 bases from V and 7 bases from J, leaving 11 bases between. The CDR3 has 13 residues. Germline assignment: CDR1 SGDLS and CDR2 YYNGEE. The CDR3 here is CASSDPWANEQFF. DNA for the CDR3: TGTGCCAGCAGCGATCCCTGGGCGAATGAGCAGTTCTTC.

The rearrangement joins TRBV5-6 to TRBJ2-5; 8 bases align to TRBD2. The CDR3 has 16 amino acids. The germline gives CDR1 SGHDT, CDR2 YYEEEE. V lost 0 bases and J lost 5; bases outside the gene matches: 9. For the CDR3, the DNA is TGTGCCAGCAGCTTGGCAGGGGCGGGAGGAAGGGAGACCCAGTACTTC. Translated: CASSLAGAGGRETQYF. Together with reference TRBV5-6 and TRBJ2-5, the CDR3 gives the full variable domain: DAGVTQSPTHLIKTRGQQVTLRCSPKSGHDTVSWYQQALGQGPQFIFQYYEEEERQRGNFPDRFSGHQFPNYSSELNVNALLLGDSALYLCASSLAGAGGRETQYFGPGTRLLVL.

The chain uses TRBV11-2 and TRBJ2-2, with D perhaps being TRBD1 or TRBD2 (5 bases each). Germline V gives CDR1 SGHAT, CDR2 FQNNGV. Trimming shortened V by 5 bases and J by 3 bases, and 19 bases separated the two germline ends. The CDR3 extends over 17 amino acids. The CDR3 here is CASSPLGAEPHTGELFF. CDR3 bases: TGTGCCAGCAGCCCCCTCGGGGCGGAGCCCCACACCGGGGAGCTGTTTTTT.

There are a few counts of this clone. This chain links TRBV28 with TRBJ1-3, with 9 bases identical to TRBD1. This CDR3 has 14 residues. Germline V gives CDR1 MDHEN, CDR2 SYDVKM. Trimming removed 6 bases from V and 4 bases from J; junction bases left unmatched: 4. The CDR3 bases are TGTGCCAGCAGCTCGGGACAGGGAGGAAACACCATATATTTT. Translating it yields CASSSGQGGNTIYF.

This clone has a single count. This chain joins TRBV7-9 and TRBJ2-3; 7 nucleotides agree with TRBD1. The CDR3 spans 18 residues. V lost 2 bases and J lost 2; bases outside the gene matches: 13. CDR1 and CDR2 from the germline V gene are SEHNR and FQNEAQ (reference sequence). CDR3 loop: CASSLPRGLSPPTDTQYF. The DNA of the CDR3 is TGTGCCAGCAGCTTACCAAGGGGGCTAAGCCCCCCCACAGATACGCAGTATTTT.

V usage is TRBV9 and J usage is TRBJ1-3; no firm D call. The germline V gene has CDR1 SGDLS and CDR2 YYNGEE. Trimming removed 3 bases from V and 9 bases from J, with 10 bases in between. The length of the CDR3 is 12 residues. CDR3: CASSGRETTIYF. For the CDR3, the DNA is TGTGCCAGCAGCGGCCGAGAAACCACCATATATTTT.

This chain connects TRBV25-1 to TRBJ2-1; possible D gene TRBD1, 6 bases. This CDR3 is 16 amino acids long. The V and J ends lost 5 bases and 2 bases respectively, with 16 bases between them. In germline, CDR1 is MGHDK, CDR2 SYGVNS. The CDR3 protein is CASSRTVVSAYNEQFF. The CDR3 DNA is TGTGCCAGCAGTCGGACAGTAGTCTCGGCCTACAATGAGCAGTTCTTC.

This rearrangement joins TRBV19 to TRBJ2-1; D unresolved. Germline V CDR1 and CDR2: LNHDA, SQIVND (reference sequence). Trimming removed 3 bases at V and 8 bases at J, with 11 bases between. This CDR3 spans 13 amino acids. The CDR3 bases are TGTGCCAGTAGTATGGGCAGCTTCTATGAGCAGTTCTTC. It specifies CASSMGSFYEQFF.

The V gene is TRBV30, the J gene TRBJ2-7, with 8 bases aligning to TRBD1. The junction had 10 bases not matched to a gene; V was cut back by 5 bases and J by 4 bases. CDR1 and CDR2 (germline): GTSNPN, SVGIG (reference sequence). The CDR3 is 14 residues long. The CDR3 loop is CAWSYPGQVYEQYF. As DNA, the CDR3 is TGTGCCTGGTCCTATCCGGGACAGGTTTACGAGCAGTACTTC.

The CDR3 nucleotides read TGCGCCAGCAGCCAAGATCAGGACATTCTCTACGAGCAGTACTTC. Protein product: CASSQDQDILYEQYF. The chain links TRBV4-3 to TRBJ2-7; TRBD1 might be the D (5 bases). V was pared by 0 bases and J by 3 bases, with 12 bases between. Germline V gives CDR1 LGHNA, CDR2 YSLEER. The CDR3 runs 15 residues.